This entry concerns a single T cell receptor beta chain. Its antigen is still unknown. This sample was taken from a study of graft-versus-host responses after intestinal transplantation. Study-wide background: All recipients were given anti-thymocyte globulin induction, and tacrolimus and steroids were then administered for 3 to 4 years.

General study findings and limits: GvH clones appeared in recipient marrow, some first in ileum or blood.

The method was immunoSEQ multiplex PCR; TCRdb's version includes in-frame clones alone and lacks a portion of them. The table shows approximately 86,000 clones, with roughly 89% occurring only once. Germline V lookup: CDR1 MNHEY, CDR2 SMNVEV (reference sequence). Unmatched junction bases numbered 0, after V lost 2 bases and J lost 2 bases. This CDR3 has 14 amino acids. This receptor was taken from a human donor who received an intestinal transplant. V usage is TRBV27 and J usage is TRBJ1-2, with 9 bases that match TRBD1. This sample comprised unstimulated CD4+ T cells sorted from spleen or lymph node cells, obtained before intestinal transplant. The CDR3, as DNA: TGTGCCAGCAGTTTAGACAGGGGGAACTATGGCTACACCTTC. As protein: CASSLDRGNYGYTF.